This T cell receptor (beta chain) was sequenced in a study of cytomegalovirus exposure and HLA in healthy donors. Regarding the study as a whole: Three CMV-associated chains proved CMV antigen-specific in vitro. The tendency of first-cohort TCR clusters to co-occur in the 110 or so validation repertoires emerged from a later analysis. Some TCR beta chains (about 180 of them) were listed as cytomegalovirus-associated.

Some clones are missing from TCRdb's copy, which holds only in-frame ones; the method was immunoSEQ multiplex PCR. The table lists about 130,000 clones, roughly 93% of them singletons. Notes on this clone: The target antigen is unknown.

The sample comprised PBMCs. The TCR sequence derives from a woman aged 18-29 years in good health and CMV-seronegative.

CDR3: CASRRQGSPLHF. CDR3 coding DNA: TGTGCCAGCAGGAGGCAGGGATCACCCCTCCACTTT. The chain has TRBV6-1 and TRBJ1-6, with D maybe TRBD1 (5 bases). The CDR3 runs 12 residues. Germline loops: CDR1 MNHNS, CDR2 SASEGT. V shed 6 bases and J shed 10 bases, with 10 bases lying between them.